This T cell receptor (beta chain) was identified in a study of shared clonotypes between healthy human individuals. Each donor was a Caucasian adult residing in Nashville, Tennessee. The table came from immunoSEQ multiplex PCR; TCRdb's copy has only in-frame clones and leaves some out. The table has millions of clones, 90% to 95% seen once. This CDR3 has 16 amino acids. Trimming cost V 3 bases and J 5 bases, with 17 bases left between them. Germline values: CDR1 KGHSY, CDR2 FQNENV. The specimen sequenced was naive CD4+ T cells from PBMCs. Documented subset: CD45RA+ positively selected. This receptor was identified in a man between 18 and 35 years old in good health. Some clones in this sample may be carry-over from other donors' samples. The chain recombines TRBV16 with TRBJ2-4; either TRBD1 or TRBD2 may fit D (5 bases each). The CDR3 DNA reads as TGTGCCAGCAGCCACCTCGGGACCGCCGGAGAAAACATTCAGTACTTC. It codes for CASSHLGTAGENIQYF.